This is a list of T cell receptor beta chains from one sample in a study of cytomegalovirus exposure and HLA in healthy donors. Assay: immunoSEQ multiplex PCR; the TCRdb copy retains only in-frame clones and omits some. Among approximately 150,000 clones listed, 84% were seen once. The specimen sequenced was PBMCs. These TCRs come from a man aged 25 to 40 in good health and CMV-seropositive. Both conserved end residues are part of each CDR3. Each record gives: CDR3 DNA, CDR3 protein, clone size, V gene, D gene, J gene. The D gene is left open where the match is weak. Clone sizes are given selectively: once, few, many, or a class where the clone is expanded.

DNA: TGTGCCAGCCGATGGCGGGGGGATCACACAGATACGCAGTATTTT; CDR3: CASRWRGDHTDTQYF; size: .; V: TRBV6-6; D: TRBD2; J: TRBJ2-3
DNA: TGTGCCAGCAGCGCCCAGACTAGCGGGATCGACCAGTTCTTC; CDR3: CASSAQTSGIDQFF; size: .; V: TRBV9; D: TRBD2; J: TRBJ2-1
DNA: TGTGCCAGCAGTACGACAGGGGGGGCCTATGGCTACACCTTC; CDR3: CASSTTGGAYGYTF; size: .; V: TRBV6-5; D: TRBD1; J: TRBJ1-2
DNA: TGCGCCAGCAGTCCGCGGGCGGGAGGGCCTTACAATGAGCAGTTCTTC; CDR3: CASSPRAGGPYNEQFF; size: .; V: TRBV4-1; D: TRBD2; J: TRBJ2-1
DNA: TGTGCCAGCAGACCCGGGACTAGCCCCCGCGAGCAGTACTTC; CDR3: CASRPGTSPREQYF; size: few; V: TRBV27; D: TRBD2; J: TRBJ2-7
DNA: TGTGCCAGCAGTTACTCCCGACAGGGCACAGATACGCAGTATTTT; CDR3: CASSYSRQGTDTQYF; size: .; V: TRBV6-5; D: .; J: TRBJ2-3
DNA: TGTGCCAGCAGCGAGACAGGGGGCTGGGGCTACACCTTC; CDR3: CASSETGGWGYTF; size: few; V: TRBV7-6; D: TRBD1; J: TRBJ1-2
DNA: TGTGCCAGCAGTGACTCTAGCGGGAGTGGCACAGATACGCAGTATTTT; CDR3: CASSDSSGSGTDTQYF; size: .; V: TRBV6-4; D: TRBD2; J: TRBJ2-3
DNA: TGCGCCAGCAGCCAAACAGGGATCGAGACCCAGTACTTC; CDR3: CASSQTGIETQYF; size: .; V: TRBV5-1; D: .; J: TRBJ2-5
DNA: TGCGCCAGCAGCCAAGATTCTTATCGTGAAGCTTTCTTT; CDR3: CASSQDSYREAFF; size: .; V: TRBV4-1; D: .; J: TRBJ1-1
DNA: TGCGCCAGCAGCTCGGGACAGCTGAACACCGGGGAGCTGTTTTTT; CDR3: CASSSGQLNTGELFF; size: .; V: TRBV5-1; D: TRBD1; J: TRBJ2-2
DNA: TGCGCCAGCAGCGTACAGGGTGGGGAAGGTCAGCCCCAGCATTTT; CDR3: CASSVQGGEGQPQHF; size: .; V: TRBV5-1; D: .; J: TRBJ1-5